The sequence of this T cell receptor (beta chain) was determined in a study of chemoradiotherapy in HPV16-positive cancers. Germline V gene sequence: CDR1 GTSNPN, CDR2 SVGIG (reference sequence). This CDR3 spans 13 amino acids. V was clipped by 2 bases and J by 6 bases, with 11 bases between them. TCRdb's copy holds only in-frame clones and misses some; the assay was immunoSEQ multiplex PCR. The sample consists of about 2,000 clones, 84% of them appearing once. The gene calls are TRBV30 and TRBJ1-3, with D perhaps matching TRBD1 (5 bases). Sequenced material: tumor tissue, taken from a patient who underwent chemoradiotherapy. The sequence came from a human donor with HPV-associated anogenital cancer. CDR3 nucleotide sequence: TGTGCCTGGAGTTTCAGGGTGGAAAACACCATATATTTT. It specifies CAWSFRVENTIYF.